Each of the 11 T cell receptor beta chains below was sequenced from the same sample in a study of immune evolution from preneoplasia to lung adenocarcinoma. Clones were read by immunoSEQ multiplex PCR, and TCRdb kept only the in-frame ones, dropping some. The sample yields about 11,000 clones, roughly three quarters seen once. Sample: FFPE normal lung tissue adjacent to the tumor. The receptors here all came from a person between 55 and 70 years old with lung adenocarcinoma. Some clones in this sample may be carry-over from other donors' samples.

The chain links TRBV27 to TRBJ2-7, with D tentatively TRBD1 or TRBD2 (6 bases each). Trimming pared 3 bases from V and 3 bases from J, leaving 18 bases between. The CDR3 contains 16 residues. The germline V gene has CDR1 MNHEY and CDR2 SMNVEV (reference sequence). The CDR3 region is CASSLFRGEAVYEQYF. The CDR3 DNA reads as TGTGCCAGCAGTTTGTTTAGGGGGGAGGCTGTCTACGAGCAGTACTTC.

The V and J genes are TRBV11-3 and TRBJ2-1, with D perhaps matching TRBD2 (5 bases). From germline, CDR1 is SGHNT and CDR2 YENEEA. The CDR3 length is 15 residues. V shed 4 bases and J shed 5 bases, with 15 bases lying between them. As DNA, the CDR3 is TGTGCCAGCAGCTCGACGTATAGCGCGAACAATGAGCAGTTCTTC. Amino acid sequence: CASSSTYSANNEQFF.

This chain uses TRBV5-1 with TRBJ2-2; the D is unclear. With 6 bases removed from V and 7 bases from J, the gap between germline ends came to 7 bases. The CDR3 is 11 residues long. CDR1 is SGHRS, CDR2 YFSETQ, per germline. In DNA, the CDR3 is TGCGCCAGCAAAATGGGCGGGGAGCTGTTTTTT. It codes for CASKMGGELFF.

This clone came up a few times. One end of the junction does not line up with germline, which may come from a read error. The gene calls are TRBV7-2 and TRBJ2-7; D uncertain. The CDR3 is made up of 14 amino acids. CDR1 is SGHTA, CDR2 FQGNSA, per germline. CDR3 amino acids: CASSLAGRSYEQYF. Written as DNA, the CDR3 is TGTGCCAGCAGTTTAGCTGGTCGATCCTACGAGCAGTACTTC.

The chain carries TRBV28 and TRBJ2-2, with no clear D. CDR3 size: 14 residues. The V end was cut by 3 bases, the J end by 2 bases, with 7 bases between. Germline V CDR1 and CDR2: MDHEN, SYDVKM. The CDR3 reads CASSLYRNTGELFF. In nucleotides, the CDR3 is TGTGCCAGCAGTTTGTACCGAAACACCGGGGAGCTGTTTTTT.

The chain uses TRBV11-2 and TRBJ2-3; possibly TRBD2 for D (6 bases). Trimming took 5 bases from V and 8 from J, leaving 23 bases between them. This CDR3 contains 16 residues. Germline V gene lookup returns CDR1 SGHAT and CDR2 FQNNGV. The CDR3 nucleotides read TGTGCCAGCAGCCCAGGTGGAGCGGGCCGACGGGGTACGCAGTATTTT. It yields the protein CASSPGGAGRRGTQYF.

This clone was seen a handful of times. The CDR3, as DNA: TGTGCCAGCAGCTCCCTAGCGGGAGGGAGGGAGACCCAGTACTTC. It yields the protein CASSSLAGGRETQYF. This sequence joins TRBV5-6 and TRBJ2-5; 12 bases map to TRBD2. With 3 bases clipped from V and 5 bases from J, the junction kept 5 bases outside the gene matches. The V gene's germline CDR1 is SGHDT and CDR2 YYEEEE. This CDR3 spans 15 amino acids.

This chain joins TRBV5-4 and TRBJ2-1; 8 bases line up with TRBD1. CDR1 SGHNT and CDR2 YYREEE come from the germline V gene (reference sequence). With V trimmed by 1 base and J by 3 bases, 3 bases remained unmatched. The CDR3 is made up of 15 amino acids. For the CDR3, the DNA is TGTGCCAGCAGCTTGCCGGGACAGGTCTACAATGAGCAGTTCTTC. This sequence encodes CASSLPGQVYNEQFF.

The rearrangement joins TRBV30 to TRBJ2-4, with unresolved D. The CDR3 is 14 amino acids. Germline values: CDR1 GTSNPN, CDR2 SVGIG (reference sequence). Trimming took off 8 bases at V and 0 bases at J, with 14 bases between the two ends. CDR3 sequence reads: CALEATLAKNIQYF. The CDR3 bases are TGTGCCCTCGAAGCGACGTTAGCCAAAAACATTCAGTACTTC. Combining the CDR3 with reference TRBV30 and TRBJ2-4 gives the whole variable domain SQTIHQWPATLVQPVGSPLSLECTVEGTSNPNLYWYRQAAGRGLQLLFYSVGIGQISSEVPQNLSASRPQDRQFILSSKKLLLSDSGFYLCALEATLAKNIQYFGAGTRLSVL.

V is TRBV29-1 and J is TRBJ2-4; unclear D gene. CDR3 length: 16 residues. V was cut by 4 bases and J by 1 base, with 17 bases left in between. Germline assignment: CDR1 SQVTM and CDR2 ANQGSEA. The CDR3 reads CSVAPGPDKAKNIQYF. For the CDR3, the DNA is TGCAGCGTTGCCCCCGGGCCGGATAAGGCCAAAAACATTCAGTACTTC. Full variable domain (missing parts from reference TRBV29-1 and TRBJ2-4): SAVISQKPSRDICQRGTSLTIQCQVDSQVTMMFWYRQQPGQSLTLIATANQGSEATYESGFVIDKFPISRPNLTFSTLTVSNMSPEDSSIYLCSVAPGPDKAKNIQYFGAGTRLSVL.

The V and J genes are TRBV4-1 and TRBJ2-7, with a tentative D call TRBD2 (6 bases). In germline, CDR1 is MGHRA, CDR2 YSYEKL. CDR3 length: 13 amino acids. V lost 4 bases and J 5 bases, leaving 12 bases between the germline ends. The CDR3 here is CASSPVGGDEQYF. CDR3 bases: TGCGCCAGCAGCCCAGTGGGGGGAGACGAGCAGTACTTC.